The 17 T cell receptor beta chains below come from one sample, sequenced in a study of T cell responses to AZD1222 COVID-19 vaccine. Libraries were prepared by immunoSEQ multiplex PCR; TCRdb keeps only in-frame clonotypes and omits some of them. The sample yields 110,000 to 150,000 clones, 93% seen once. The sample here was peripheral blood, taken on day 0 of AZD1222 vaccination. These receptors were obtained from an adult in good health.

The chain links TRBV7-9 to TRBJ2-2, with D uncertain. The germline V gene encodes CDR1 SEHNR and CDR2 FQNEAQ (reference sequence). V lost 8 bases, J lost 0 bases, and 13 bases lay in between. The CDR3 consists of 15 residues. CDR3 residues: CASLGLIANTGELFF. The CDR3 DNA reads TGTGCCAGCTTAGGGTTAATTGCGAACACCGGGGAGCTGTTTTTT. Filled out from reference TRBV7-9 and TRBJ2-2, the complete variable domain reads DTGVSQNPRHKITKRGQNVTFRCDPISEHNRLYWYRQTLGQGPEFLTYFQNEAQLEKSRLLSDRFSAERPKGSFSTLEIQRTEQGDSAMYLCASLGLIANTGELFFGEGSRLTVL.

This chain joins TRBV5-5 and TRBJ2-7, with a tentative D call TRBD2 (7 bases). The CDR3 sequence is 16 residues long. CDR1 is SGHKS and CDR2 is YYEKEE in the germline V gene (reference sequence). The ends were cut back, 0 bases at V and 5 bases at J, with 18 bases in the middle. CDR3 nucleotides: TGTGCCAGCAGCTTGGCTAGCGGCTTGGGGGCCCACGAGCAGTACTTC. Protein product: CASSLASGLGAHEQYF.

This clone showed up just once. V and J are TRBV5-1 and TRBJ2-1; no clear D. V lost 5 bases and J 0 bases, leaving 12 bases between the germline ends. The CDR3 covers 15 residues. Per germline, CDR1 SGHRS and CDR2 YFSETQ. The CDR3 bases are TGCGCCAGCAGTGTAGCCCGTAGCTCCTACAATGAGCAGTTCTTC. Encoded protein: CASSVARSSYNEQFF. The full variable domain, rest sourced from reference TRBV5-1 and TRBJ2-1, is KAGVTQTPRYLIKTRGQQVTLSCSPISGHRSVSWYQQTPGQGLQFLFEYFSETQRNKGNFPGRFSGRQFSNSRSEMNVSTLELGDSALYLCASSVARSSYNEQFFGPGTRLTVL.

This chain joins TRBV27 and TRBJ2-5, with TRBD1 matching 8 bases. CDR3 length: 13 residues. Germline V gene data show CDR1 as MNHEY and CDR2 as SMNVEV (reference sequence). Trimming at V came to 3 bases and at J to 6 bases, leaving 3 bases not matched to a gene. CDR3 protein: CASSFDRGQTQYF. The CDR3 region has the DNA TGTGCCAGCAGTTTTGACAGGGGACAGACCCAGTACTTC.

The chain has TRBV28 and TRBJ2-7, with 9 bases identical to TRBD1. V dropped 5 bases and J dropped 6; count of bases not matched to a gene: 8. CDR1 and CDR2 from the germline V gene are MDHEN and SYDVKM. This CDR3 contains 14 residues. The CDR3 region has the DNA TGTGCCAGCAGTCGGACAGGGGAAGTGGGCGAGCAGTACTTC. Translation: CASSRTGEVGEQYF. Full variable domain (missing parts from reference TRBV28 and TRBJ2-7): DVKVTQSSRYLVKRTGEKVFLECVQDMDHENMFWYRQDPGLGLRLIYFSYDVKMKEKGDIPEGYSVSREKKERFSLILESASTNQTSMYLCASSRTGEVGEQYFGPGTRLTVT.

V is TRBV4-2 and J is TRBJ2-5, with D tentatively TRBD2 (6 bases). Germline V gene sequence: CDR1 LGHNA, CDR2 YNFKEQ. V was cut by 3 bases and J by 4 bases, with 12 bases left in between. The CDR3 is made up of 14 amino acids. The CDR3 sequence is CASSHRELGETQYF. CDR3 DNA: TGTGCCAGCAGCCATCGGGAGTTGGGAGAGACCCAGTACTTC.

The V call is TRBV10-1, the J call TRBJ2-3; 7 bases fit TRBD1. Germline values: CDR1 WNHNN, CDR2 SYGVQD (reference sequence). Trimming at V came to 4 bases and at J to 3 bases, leaving 7 bases not matched to a gene. This CDR3 spans 15 amino acids. CDR3 DNA sequence: TGCGCCAGCAGTGTTGAGACAGGGATTACAGATACGCAGTATTTT. Its translation is CASSVETGITDTQYF.

The gene calls are TRBV30 and TRBJ1-6; maybe TRBD1 (6 bases). There are 16 residues in the CDR3. V lost 1 base and J 3 bases, leaving 13 bases between the germline ends. CDR1 is GTSNPN and CDR2 is SVGIG in the germline V gene (reference sequence). In nucleotides, the CDR3 is TGTGCCTGGAGTGGAGGACAGCAGAACTATAATTCACCCCTCCACTTT. Residues: CAWSGGQQNYNSPLHF.

V and J are TRBV10-3 and TRBJ2-1, with 7 bases that match TRBD1. Trimming took 4 bases from V and 3 from J; bases not matched to a gene: 0. From germline, CDR1 is ENHRY and CDR2 SYGVKD. The CDR3 runs 13 residues. The CDR3 reads CAISGDSYNEQFF. The CDR3, as DNA: TGTGCCATCAGTGGGGACAGCTACAATGAGCAGTTCTTC.

CDR3 in amino acids: CASSWTIQETQYF. CDR3 nucleotide sequence: TGTGCCAGCAGCTGGACAATTCAAGAGACCCAGTACTTC. The chain carries TRBV7-9 and TRBJ2-5; a weak D match, TRBD1 (5 bases). Germline CDR1 and CDR2: SEHNR and FQNEAQ (reference sequence). The CDR3 runs 13 residues. Trimming stripped 4 bases from V and 2 bases from J, with 8 bases between. Combining the CDR3 with reference TRBV7-9 and TRBJ2-5 gives the whole variable domain DTGVSQNPRHKITKRGQNVTFRCDPISEHNRLYWYRQTLGQGPEFLTYFQNEAQLEKSRLLSDRFSAERPKGSFSTLEIQRTEQGDSAMYLCASSWTIQETQYFGPGTRLLVL.

The J gene is TRBJ1-2, the V gene TRBV2; weak D call: TRBD1 (6 bases). The CDR3 totals 13 residues. V was trimmed by 5 bases and J by 3 bases, leaving 10 bases between them. The germline V gene encodes CDR1 SNHLY and CDR2 FYNNEI. The CDR3 sequence is CASSQGKYYGYTF. CDR3 DNA sequence: TGTGCCAGCAGTCAGGGGAAATACTATGGCTACACCTTC.

For this clone: A junction boundary mismatches the germline segment, possibly from a read error. This chain links TRBV5-1 with TRBJ1-5; a possible D gene is TRBD1 (5 bases). The germline V gene encodes CDR1 SGHRS and CDR2 YFSETQ. The CDR3 runs 14 residues. CDR3 nucleotides: TGCGCCCGCAGCTTACGGGGGGGGGATCAGCCCCAGCATTTT. Translating gives CARSLRGGDQPQHF.

This chain uses TRBV15 with TRBJ2-7; D gene uncertain. V was clipped by 4 bases and J by 5 bases, with 12 bases between them. The germline V gene has CDR1 LNHNV and CDR2 YYDKDF (reference sequence). The CDR3 is 13 residues long. This chain's CDR3 is CATSKGPVDEQYF. Here the CDR3 DNA reads TGTGCCACCAGCAAAGGCCCGGTGGACGAGCAGTACTTC.

This clone has a single count. The chain joins TRBV28 to TRBJ1-4; 7 nucleotides agree with TRBD1. The germline V gene has CDR1 MDHEN and CDR2 SYDVKM. After removal of 6 bases from V and 7 bases from J, the junction contained 5 bases not matched to a gene. The CDR3 loop spans 13 amino acids. The CDR3 nucleotides read TGTGCCAGCAGGCGACAGGGTGTTGAAAAACTGTTTTTT. Its translation is CASRRQGVEKLFF.

The chain carries TRBV7-9 and TRBJ1-6, with D uncertain. The V gene's germline CDR1 is SEHNR and CDR2 FQNEAQ (reference sequence). The CDR3 loop spans 14 amino acids. V lost 9 bases to trimming and J lost 5 bases, with 14 bases between them. The CDR3: CASTPAENNSPLHF. The CDR3 DNA reads as TGTGCCAGTACGCCCGCGGAAAATAATTCACCCCTCCACTTT.

The chain uses TRBV5-1 and TRBJ1-1, with 9 bases identical to TRBD1. This CDR3 is 13 amino acids long. J gave up 11 bases and V 0 bases, and 5 bases lay outside the gene matches. Germline V gives CDR1 SGHRS, CDR2 YFSETQ. CDR3 nucleotides: TGCGCCAGCAGCTTGGGGGGACAGGGCGATGCTTTCTTT. Its translation is CASSLGGQGDAFF. Based on the CDR3 plus reference TRBV5-1 and TRBJ1-1, the full variable domain is KAGVTQTPRYLIKTRGQQVTLSCSPISGHRSVSWYQQTPGQGLQFLFEYFSETQRNKGNFPGRFSGRQFSNSRSEMNVSTLELGDSALYLCASSLGGQGDAFFGQGTRLTVV.

In the case of this clone: A junction boundary mismatches the germline segment, possibly from a read error. The chain employs TRBV13 and TRBJ1-1, with a possible D match to TRBD1 (6 bases). The CDR3 totals 13 residues. Germline V gives CDR1 PRHDT, CDR2 FYEKMQ (reference sequence). Here the CDR3 reads CASSYLRDTQAFF. The CDR3 nucleotides are TGTGCCAGCAGCTACCTCAGGGACACTCAAGCTTTCTTT.